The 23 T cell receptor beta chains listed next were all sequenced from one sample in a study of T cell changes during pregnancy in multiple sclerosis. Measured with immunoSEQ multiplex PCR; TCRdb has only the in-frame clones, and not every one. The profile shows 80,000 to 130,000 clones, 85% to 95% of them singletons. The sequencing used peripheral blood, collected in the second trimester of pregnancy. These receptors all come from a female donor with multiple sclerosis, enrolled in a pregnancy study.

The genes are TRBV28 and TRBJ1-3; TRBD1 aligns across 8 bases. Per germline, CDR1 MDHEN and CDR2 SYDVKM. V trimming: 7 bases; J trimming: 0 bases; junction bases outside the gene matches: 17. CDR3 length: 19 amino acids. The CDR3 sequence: CASTSLGRTGPYSGNTIYF. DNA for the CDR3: TGTGCCAGCACCTCCTTGGGTCGGACAGGGCCCTACTCTGGAAACACCATATATTTT.

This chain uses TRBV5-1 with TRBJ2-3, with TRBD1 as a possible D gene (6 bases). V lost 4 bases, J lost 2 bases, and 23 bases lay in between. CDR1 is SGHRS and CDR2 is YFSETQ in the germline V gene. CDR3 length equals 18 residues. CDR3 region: CASSPAVDSGGNTDTQYF. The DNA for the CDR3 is TGCGCCAGCAGCCCCGCTGTGGACAGCGGTGGGAACACAGATACGCAGTATTTT.

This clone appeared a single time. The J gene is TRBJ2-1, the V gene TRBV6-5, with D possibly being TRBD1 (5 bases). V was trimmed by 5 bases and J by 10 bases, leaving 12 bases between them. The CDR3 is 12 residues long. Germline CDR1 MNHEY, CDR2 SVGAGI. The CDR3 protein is CASSRGDTEQFF. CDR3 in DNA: TGTGCCAGCAGTAGGGGTGACACCGAGCAGTTCTTC.

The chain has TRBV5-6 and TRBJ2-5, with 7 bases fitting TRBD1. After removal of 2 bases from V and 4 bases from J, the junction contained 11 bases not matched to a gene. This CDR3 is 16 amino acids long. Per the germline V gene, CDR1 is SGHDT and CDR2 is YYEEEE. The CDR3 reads CASSLGGVKLGETQYF. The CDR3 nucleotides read TGTGCCAGCAGCTTAGGGGGCGTAAAGTTAGGAGAGACCCAGTACTTC.

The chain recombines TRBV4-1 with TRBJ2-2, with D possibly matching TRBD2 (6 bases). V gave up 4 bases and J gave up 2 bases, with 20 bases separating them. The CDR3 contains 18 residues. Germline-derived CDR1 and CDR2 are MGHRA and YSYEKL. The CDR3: CASSPGGIDSFNTGELFF. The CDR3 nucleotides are TGCGCCAGCAGCCCGGGCGGGATTGACAGTTTTAACACCGGGGAGCTGTTTTTT.

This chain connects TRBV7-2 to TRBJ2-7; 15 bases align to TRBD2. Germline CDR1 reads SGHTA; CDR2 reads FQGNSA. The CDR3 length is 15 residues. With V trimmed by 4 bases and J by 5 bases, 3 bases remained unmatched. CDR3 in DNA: TGTGCCAGCAGCTCCGGACTAGCGGGGGGGGACGAGCAGTACTTC. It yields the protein CASSSGLAGGDEQYF.

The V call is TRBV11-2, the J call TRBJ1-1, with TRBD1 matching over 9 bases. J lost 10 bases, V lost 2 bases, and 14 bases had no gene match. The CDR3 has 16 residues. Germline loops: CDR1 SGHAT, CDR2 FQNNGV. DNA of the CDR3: TGTGCCAGCAGCTTATCCCGTGGACAGGGGAATTTAGGAGCTTTCTTT. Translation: CASSLSRGQGNLGAFF.

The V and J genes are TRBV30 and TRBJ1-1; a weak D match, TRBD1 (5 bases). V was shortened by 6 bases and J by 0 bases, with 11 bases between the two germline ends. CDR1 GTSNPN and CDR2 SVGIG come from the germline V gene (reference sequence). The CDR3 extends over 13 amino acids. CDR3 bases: TGTGCCTGTGACCGGGACTTGAACACTGAAGCTTTCTTT. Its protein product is CACDRDLNTEAFF.

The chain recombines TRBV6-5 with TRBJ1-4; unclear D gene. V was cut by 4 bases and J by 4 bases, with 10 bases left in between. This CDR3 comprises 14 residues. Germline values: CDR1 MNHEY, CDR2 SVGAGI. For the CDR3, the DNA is TGTGCCAGCAGTTCGATGAGGTATAATGAAAAACTGTTTTTT. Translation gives CASSSMRYNEKLFF.

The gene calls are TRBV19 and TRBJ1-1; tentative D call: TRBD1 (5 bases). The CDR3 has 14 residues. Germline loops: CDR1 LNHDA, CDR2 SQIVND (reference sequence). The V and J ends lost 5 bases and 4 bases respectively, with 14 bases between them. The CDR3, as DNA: TGTGCCAGTAGTTTTCAGGGAGGAGGCACTGAAGCTTTCTTT. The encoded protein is CASSFQGGGTEAFF.

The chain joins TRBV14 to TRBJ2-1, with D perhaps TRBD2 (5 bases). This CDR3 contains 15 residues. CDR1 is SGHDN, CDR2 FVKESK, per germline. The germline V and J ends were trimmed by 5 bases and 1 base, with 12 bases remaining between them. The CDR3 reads CASSWGSASYNEQFF. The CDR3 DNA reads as TGTGCCAGCAGCTGGGGTAGCGCTTCCTACAATGAGCAGTTCTTC. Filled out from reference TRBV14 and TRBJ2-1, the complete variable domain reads EAGVTQFPSHSVIEKGQTVTLRCDPISGHDNLYWYRRVMGKEIKFLLHFVKESKQDESGMPNNRFLAERTGGTYSTLKVQPAELEDSGVYFCASSWGSASYNEQFFGPGTRLTVL.

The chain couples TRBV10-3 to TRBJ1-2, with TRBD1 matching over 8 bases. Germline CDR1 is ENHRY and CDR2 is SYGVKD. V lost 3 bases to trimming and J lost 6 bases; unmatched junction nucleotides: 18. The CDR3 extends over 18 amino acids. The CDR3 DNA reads TGTGCCATCAGTGACGCCGGGACAGGACCCGCACTTCTCAATGGCTACACCTTC. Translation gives CAISDAGTGPALLNGYTF.

The CDR3 spells CAWRQVQETQYF. The CDR3 DNA is TGTGCCTGGAGACAGGTTCAAGAGACCCAGTACTTC. This sequence joins TRBV30 and TRBJ2-5, with D possibly matching TRBD1 (5 bases). CDR1 and CDR2 (germline): GTSNPN, SVGIG (reference sequence). V gave up 3 bases and J gave up 2 bases, with 7 bases separating them. This CDR3 is 12 amino acids long. Full variable domain (rest looked up from reference TRBV30 and TRBJ2-5): SQTIHQWPATLVQPVGSPLSLECTVEGTSNPNLYWYRQAAGRGLQLLFYSVGIGQISSEVPQNLSASRPQDRQFILSSKKLLLSDSGFYLCAWRQVQETQYFGPGTRLLVL.

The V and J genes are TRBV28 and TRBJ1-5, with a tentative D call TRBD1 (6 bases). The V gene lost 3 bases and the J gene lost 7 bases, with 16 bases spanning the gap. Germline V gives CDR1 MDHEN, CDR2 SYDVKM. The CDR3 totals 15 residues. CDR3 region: CASSFRGAWGQPQHF. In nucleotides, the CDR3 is TGTGCCAGCAGTTTTCGGGGGGCGTGGGGCCAGCCCCAGCATTTT.

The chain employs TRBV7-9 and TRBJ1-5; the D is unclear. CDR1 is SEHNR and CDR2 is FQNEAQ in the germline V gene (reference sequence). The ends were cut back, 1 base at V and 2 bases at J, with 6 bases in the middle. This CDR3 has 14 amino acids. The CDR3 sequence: CASSLGSGNQPQHF. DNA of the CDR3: TGTGCCAGCAGCTTAGGTAGCGGCAATCAGCCCCAGCATTTT.

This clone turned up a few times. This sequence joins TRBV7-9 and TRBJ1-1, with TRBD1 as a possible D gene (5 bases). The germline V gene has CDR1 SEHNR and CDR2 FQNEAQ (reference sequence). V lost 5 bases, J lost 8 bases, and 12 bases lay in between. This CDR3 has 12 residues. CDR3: CASSRFDREAFF. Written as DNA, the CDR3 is TGTGCCAGCAGCCGATTCGACAGAGAAGCTTTCTTT.

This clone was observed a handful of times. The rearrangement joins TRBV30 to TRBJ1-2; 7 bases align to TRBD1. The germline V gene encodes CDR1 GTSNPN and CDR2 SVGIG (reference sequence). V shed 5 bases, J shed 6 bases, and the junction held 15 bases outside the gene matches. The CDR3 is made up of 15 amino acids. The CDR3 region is CAWAAVGGERDGYTF. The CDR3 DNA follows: TGTGCCTGGGCGGCGGTAGGGGGCGAAAGGGATGGCTACACCTTC.

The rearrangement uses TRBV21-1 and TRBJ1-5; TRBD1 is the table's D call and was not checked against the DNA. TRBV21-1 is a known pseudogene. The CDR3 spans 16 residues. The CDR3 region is CASSNPPTGGRQPQHF. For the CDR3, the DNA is TGTGCCAGCAGCAACCCTCCGACAGGGGGCAGGCAGCCCCAGCATTTT.

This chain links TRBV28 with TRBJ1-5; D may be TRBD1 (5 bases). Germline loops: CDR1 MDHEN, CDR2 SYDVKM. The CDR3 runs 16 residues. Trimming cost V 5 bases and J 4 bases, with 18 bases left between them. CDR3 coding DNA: TGTGCCAGCAGTCTCCCGGGAGGGGCAGGGAATCAGCCCCAGCATTTT. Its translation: CASSLPGGAGNQPQHF.

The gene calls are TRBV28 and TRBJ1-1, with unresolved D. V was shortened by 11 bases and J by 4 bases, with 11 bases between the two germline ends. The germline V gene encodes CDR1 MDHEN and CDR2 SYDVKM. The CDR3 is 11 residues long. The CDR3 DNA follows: TGTGCCGGACGGAGGGCCACTGAAGCTTTCTTT. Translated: CAGRRATEAFF.

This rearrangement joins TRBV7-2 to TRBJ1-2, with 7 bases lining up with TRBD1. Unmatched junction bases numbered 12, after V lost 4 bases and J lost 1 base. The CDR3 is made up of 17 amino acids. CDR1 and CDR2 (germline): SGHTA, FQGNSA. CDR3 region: CASSSTMTGNFNYGYTF. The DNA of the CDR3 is TGTGCCAGCAGCTCAACCATGACAGGGAATTTTAACTATGGCTACACCTTC.

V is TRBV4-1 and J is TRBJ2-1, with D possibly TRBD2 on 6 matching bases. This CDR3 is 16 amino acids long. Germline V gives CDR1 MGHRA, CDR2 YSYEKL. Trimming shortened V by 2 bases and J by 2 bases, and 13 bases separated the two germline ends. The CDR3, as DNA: TGCGCCAGCAGCCAAACACGACTAGTCCCCTACAATGAGCAGTTCTTC. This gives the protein CASSQTRLVPYNEQFF.

Written as DNA, the CDR3 is TGCGCCAGCAGTTTTACGGGACAACTAAACCCCTACAATGAGCAGTTCTTC. This sequence encodes CASSFTGQLNPYNEQFF. The chain recombines TRBV5-1 with TRBJ2-1, with a possible D match to TRBD1 (6 bases). The CDR3 runs 17 residues. Trimming removed 5 bases at V and 2 bases at J, with 20 bases between. The V gene's germline CDR1 is SGHRS and CDR2 YFSETQ.